The clone carrying this T cell receptor beta chain was counted at least ten times. CDR3 length equals 13 residues. Trimming removed 3 bases from V and 4 bases from J, with 7 bases in between. Germline lookup yields CDR1 SGHAT and CDR2 FQNNGV. These data come from a study of early T cells in non-severe SARS-CoV-2 infection. Study background: From unsorted whole blood, bulk RNA was sequenced, and the chains remained unpaired.

Attachment of unique molecular identifiers was made to individual cDNA molecules. TCRdb passed the 5' RACE reads through MiXCR, listing each CDR3 protein once. The data hold about 98,000 distinct CDR3 sequences, with approximately 11% observed a single time. The specimen sequenced was whole blood. This sequence joins TRBV11-2 and TRBJ2-1; the D is unclear. The clonotype comes from an adult who was a healthcare worker with PCR-confirmed SARS-CoV-2 infection or an uninfected control (not recorded which). The CDR3 loop reads CASSLWRYNEQFF. CDR3 nucleotide sequence: TGTGCCAGCAGCTTGTGGCGGTACAATGAGCAGTTCTTC.